The 17 T cell receptor beta chains below were found in one sample sequenced in a study of cytomegalovirus exposure and HLA in healthy donors. Some clones are missing from TCRdb's copy, which holds only in-frame ones; the method was immunoSEQ multiplex PCR. The sample shows about 49,000 clones, 92% of them seen only once. Sequencing input: PBMCs. These receptors came from a man younger than 35 in good health and CMV-seronegative.

The J gene is TRBJ2-3, the V gene TRBV5-1, with a possible D match to TRBD1 (6 bases). CDR3 size: 14 residues. The V end was cut by 4 bases, the J end by 0 bases, with 9 bases between. Germline CDR1 SGHRS, CDR2 YFSETQ. In DNA form, the CDR3 reads TGCGCCAGCAGCCCGGACAGTAGCACAGATACGCAGTATTTT. Protein product: CASSPDSSTDTQYF.

The chain has TRBV5-1 and TRBJ1-2; possible D gene TRBD1, 6 bases. In germline, CDR1 is SGHRS, CDR2 YFSETQ. This CDR3 region has 16 residues. Trimming shortened V by 4 bases and J by 4 bases, and 20 bases separated the two germline ends. CDR3 residues: CASSAIIPGQTYGYTF. The CDR3 DNA follows: TGCGCCAGCAGCGCGATTATTCCCGGACAGACCTATGGCTACACCTTC.

This chain joins TRBV27 and TRBJ2-3, with a tentative D call TRBD2 (5 bases). The CDR3 is 13 amino acids. Germline-derived CDR1 and CDR2 are MNHEY and SMNVEV (reference sequence). Trimming removed 6 bases from V and 2 bases from J, with 9 bases in between. This CDR3 is CASRRLATDTQYF. In DNA, the CDR3 is TGTGCCAGCAGACGGCTAGCCACAGATACGCAGTATTTT.

The CDR3 loop is CSVEEGHGTGELFF. The CDR3 DNA reads TGCAGCGTTGAAGAGGGGCATGGCACCGGGGAGCTGTTTTTT. V gene TRBV29-1 combines with J gene TRBJ2-2, with a weak D call TRBD1 (5 bases). Germline-derived CDR1 and CDR2 are SQVTM and ANQGSEA. The length of the CDR3 is 14 residues. Trimming shortened V by 0 bases and J by 4 bases, and 9 bases separated the two germline ends.

This sequence joins TRBV2 and TRBJ2-5; tentatively, D is TRBD2 (5 bases). This CDR3 region has 14 residues. V shed 1 base and J shed 3 bases, with 9 bases lying between them. In germline, CDR1 is SNHLY, CDR2 FYNNEI. CDR3 sequence (DNA): TGTGCCAGCAGTGAAGGTTTCGGGAAAGAGACCCAGTACTTC. This encodes CASSEGFGKETQYF. The full variable domain, completed using reference TRBV2 and TRBJ2-5, is EPEVTQTPSHQVTQMGQEVILRCVPISNHLYFYWYRQILGQKVEFLVSFYNNEISEKSEIFDDQFSVERPDGSNFTLKIRSTKLEDSAMYFCASSEGFGKETQYFGPGTRLLVL.

This chain joins TRBV2 and TRBJ2-7; TRBD2 aligns across 8 bases. Germline CDR1 and CDR2: SNHLY and FYNNEI. Trimming took 10 bases from V and 0 from J; bases not matched to a gene: 11. The CDR3 is 15 residues long. The CDR3 spells CATRGGRLSSYEQYF. DNA of the CDR3: TGTGCCACACGGGGGGGGCGTTTAAGCTCCTACGAGCAGTACTTC.

V is TRBV27 and J is TRBJ2-7; TRBD2 aligns across 10 bases. Germline V gene lookup returns CDR1 MNHEY and CDR2 SMNVEV (reference sequence). The CDR3 sequence is 16 residues long. Trimming removed 5 bases from V and 0 bases from J; junction bases left unmatched: 7. CDR3: CASSPSGLASSYEQYF. The CDR3 DNA reads as TGTGCCAGCAGTCCGTCGGGACTAGCGTCCTCCTACGAGCAGTACTTC.

The chain joins TRBV5-5 to TRBJ2-7, with 8 nucleotides matching TRBD1. Germline assignment: CDR1 SGHKS and CDR2 YYEKEE (reference sequence). The ends lost 0 bases at V and 3 bases at J; junction bases unmatched: 5. This CDR3 is 15 amino acids long. Here the CDR3 reads CASSLEGQVGYEQYF. The CDR3, as DNA: TGTGCCAGCAGCTTGGAGGGACAGGTTGGCTACGAGCAGTACTTC.

The chain is built from TRBV11-2 and TRBJ2-2; TRBD2 matches at 8 bases. The CDR3 extends over 16 amino acids. CDR1 SGHAT and CDR2 FQNNGV come from the germline V gene. Losses at the gene ends were 3 bases for V and 7 bases for J; bases not matched to a gene: 10. The CDR3 bases are TGTGCCAGCAGCTTCGAAAACGGGAGGGCCTTCGGGGAGCTGTTTTTT. Its protein is CASSFENGRAFGELFF. The complete variable domain, with remaining parts taken from reference TRBV11-2 and TRBJ2-2, reads EAGVAQSPRYKIIEKRQSVAFWCNPISGHATLYWYQQILGQGPKLLIQFQNNGVVDDSQLPKDRFSAERLKGVDSTLKIQPAKLEDSAVYLCASSFENGRAFGELFFGEGSRLTVL.

This sequence joins TRBV7-2 and TRBJ2-1; the D gene is possibly TRBD2 (6 bases). Looked up from germline, CDR1 is SGHTA and CDR2 is FQGNSA. The length of the CDR3 is 11 residues. Trimming took off 5 bases at V and 9 bases at J, with 8 bases between the two ends. This CDR3 is CASSRGFEQFF. The CDR3 nucleotides read TGTGCCAGCAGCCGGGGGTTTGAGCAGTTCTTC.

The J gene is TRBJ2-1, the V gene TRBV2; TRBD2 matches 8 bases. The V segment lost 9 bases and the J segment 9 bases; nucleotides outside the gene matches: 16. The CDR3 has 15 amino acids. Germline V gene lookup returns CDR1 SNHLY and CDR2 FYNNEI. The CDR3 nucleotides read TGTGCCAGTGATTTTAGCGGGACGGCGAGGGGTGAGCAGTTCTTC. It translates to CASDFSGTARGEQFF.

The rearrangement joins TRBV28 to TRBJ2-3; 8 bases map to TRBD2. There are 16 residues in the CDR3. V gave up 6 bases and J gave up 5 bases; unmatched junction bases: 13. Germline CDR1 MDHEN, CDR2 SYDVKM. The CDR3 nucleotides read TGTGCCAGCAGCCACGGGACTAGAGAGGTGTTAGATACGCAGTATTTT. This translates into CASSHGTREVLDTQYF.

In its sample, this clone was seen a few times. J is TRBJ1-2 and V is TRBV5-6, with 8 bases fitting TRBD1. The CDR3 is 16 amino acids. V lost 4 bases to trimming and J lost 4 bases; unmatched junction nucleotides: 12. The V gene's germline CDR1 is SGHDT and CDR2 YYEEEE. The CDR3, as DNA: TGTGCCAGCAGCCCGCAAAATACAGGGGGTTCCTATGGCTACACCTTC. Residues: CASSPQNTGGSYGYTF.

J is TRBJ1-3 and V is TRBV19, with D hard to call. The germline V gene has CDR1 LNHDA and CDR2 SQIVND (reference sequence). This CDR3 is built from 15 residues. Trimming took 5 bases from V and 0 from J, leaving 11 bases between them. CDR3 in DNA: TGTGCCAGTAGTCCAGGACTGATCTCTGGAAACACCATATATTTT. This codes for CASSPGLISGNTIYF.

This clone was observed a single time. This CDR3 is CASSPPSGTSGTPNEQFF. CDR3 sequence (DNA): TGTGCCAGCTCACCCCCCTCCGGGACTAGCGGGACCCCCAATGAGCAGTTCTTC. The chain joins TRBV18 to TRBJ2-1; 13 positions match TRBD2. The CDR3 length is 18 residues. Germline trimming cut 3 bases from V and 6 bases from J; bases unmatched to any gene: 11. Germline CDR1 is KGHSH and CDR2 is LQKENI.

The CDR3 sequence is CASSQWTGGATNEKLFF. The CDR3 nucleotides read TGTGCCAGCAGCCAATGGACAGGGGGCGCAACTAATGAAAAACTGTTTTTT. This sequence joins TRBV5-5 and TRBJ1-4; 11 nucleotides line up with TRBD1. The J segment lost 0 bases and the V segment lost 4 bases, leaving 5 bases of the junction unmatched. The V gene's germline CDR1 is SGHKS and CDR2 YYEKEE (reference sequence). This CDR3 comprises 17 residues.

The rearrangement joins TRBV7-3 to TRBJ1-2; the D gene is possibly TRBD1 (6 bases). Trimming shortened V by 1 base and J by 3 bases, and 9 bases separated the two germline ends. CDR1 and CDR2 from the germline V gene are SGHTA and FQGTGA. CDR3 length equals 14 residues. The CDR3 loop reads CASSLSPGDYGYTF. The CDR3 DNA follows: TGTGCCAGCAGCTTAAGCCCAGGGGACTATGGCTACACCTTC.